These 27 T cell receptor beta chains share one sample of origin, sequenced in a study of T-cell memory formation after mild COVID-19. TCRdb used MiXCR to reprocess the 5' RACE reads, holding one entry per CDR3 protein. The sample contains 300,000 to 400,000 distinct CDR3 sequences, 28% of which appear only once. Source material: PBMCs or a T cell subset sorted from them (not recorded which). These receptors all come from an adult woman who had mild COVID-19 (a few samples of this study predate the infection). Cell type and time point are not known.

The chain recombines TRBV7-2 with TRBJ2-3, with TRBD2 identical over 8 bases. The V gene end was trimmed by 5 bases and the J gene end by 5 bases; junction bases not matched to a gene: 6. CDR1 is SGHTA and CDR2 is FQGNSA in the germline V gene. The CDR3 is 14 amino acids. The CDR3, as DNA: TGTGCCAGCAGCCCGACTAGCGAAGGAGATACGCAGTATTTT. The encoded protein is CASSPTSEGDTQYF.

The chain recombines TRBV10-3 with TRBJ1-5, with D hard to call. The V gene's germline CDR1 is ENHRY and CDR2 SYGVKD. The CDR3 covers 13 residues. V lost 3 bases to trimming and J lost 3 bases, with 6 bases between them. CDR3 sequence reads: CAISERLNQPQHF. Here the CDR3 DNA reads TGTGCCATCAGTGAAAGACTCAATCAGCCCCAGCATTTT.

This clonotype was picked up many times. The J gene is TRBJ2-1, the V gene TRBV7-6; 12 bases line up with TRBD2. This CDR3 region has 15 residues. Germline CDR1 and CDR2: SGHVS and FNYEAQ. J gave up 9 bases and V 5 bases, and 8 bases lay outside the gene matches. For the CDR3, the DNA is TGTGCCAGCAGCCAGCTAGCGGGGGGGCGTCCTGAGCAGTTCTTC. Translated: CASSQLAGGRPEQFF. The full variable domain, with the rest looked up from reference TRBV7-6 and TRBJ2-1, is GAGVSQSPRYKVTKRGQDVALRCDPISGHVSLYWYRQALGQGPEFLTYFNYEAQQDKSGLPNDRFSAERPEGSISTLTIQRTEQRDSAMYRCASSQLAGGRPEQFFGPGTRLTVL.

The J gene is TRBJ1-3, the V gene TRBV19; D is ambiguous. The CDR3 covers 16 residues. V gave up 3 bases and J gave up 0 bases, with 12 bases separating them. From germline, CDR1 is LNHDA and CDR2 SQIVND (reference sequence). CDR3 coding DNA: TGTGCCAGTAGTATGAGTCGCAGTGCCTCTGGAAACACCATATATTTT. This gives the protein CASSMSRSASGNTIYF.

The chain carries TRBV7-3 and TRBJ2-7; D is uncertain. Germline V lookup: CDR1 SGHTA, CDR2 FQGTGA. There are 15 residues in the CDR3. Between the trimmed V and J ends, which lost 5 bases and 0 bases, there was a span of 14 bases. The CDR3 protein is CASSPGPHVSYEQYF. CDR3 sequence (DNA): TGTGCCAGCAGCCCCGGGCCGCACGTCTCCTACGAGCAGTACTTC.

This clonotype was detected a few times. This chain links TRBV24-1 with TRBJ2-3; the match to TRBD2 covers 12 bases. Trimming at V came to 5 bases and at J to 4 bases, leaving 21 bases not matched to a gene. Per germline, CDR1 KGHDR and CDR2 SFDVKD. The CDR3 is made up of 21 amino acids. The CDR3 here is CATSGNRGGRLAGELADTQYF. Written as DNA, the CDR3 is TGTGCCACCAGTGGGAACCGGGGAGGACGACTAGCGGGAGAGTTGGCAGATACGCAGTATTTT.

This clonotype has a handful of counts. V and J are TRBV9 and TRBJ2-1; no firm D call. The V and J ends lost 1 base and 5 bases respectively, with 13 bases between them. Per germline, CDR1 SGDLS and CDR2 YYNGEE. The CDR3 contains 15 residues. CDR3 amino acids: CASSVSPTANNEQFF. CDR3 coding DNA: TGTGCCAGCAGCGTATCTCCTACAGCCAACAATGAGCAGTTCTTC. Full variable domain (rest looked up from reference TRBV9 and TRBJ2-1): DSGVTQTPKHLITATGQRVTLRCSPRSGDLSVYWYQQSLDQGLQFLIQYYNGEERAKGNILERFSAQQFPDLHSELNLSSLELGDSALYFCASSVSPTANNEQFFGPGTRLTVL.

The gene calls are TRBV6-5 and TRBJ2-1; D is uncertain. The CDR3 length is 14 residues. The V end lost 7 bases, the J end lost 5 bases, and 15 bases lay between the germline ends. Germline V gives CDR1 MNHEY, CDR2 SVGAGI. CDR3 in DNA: TGTGCCAGCAAAAAAGGGCACAGCAACAATGAGCAGTTCTTC. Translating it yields CASKKGHSNNEQFF.

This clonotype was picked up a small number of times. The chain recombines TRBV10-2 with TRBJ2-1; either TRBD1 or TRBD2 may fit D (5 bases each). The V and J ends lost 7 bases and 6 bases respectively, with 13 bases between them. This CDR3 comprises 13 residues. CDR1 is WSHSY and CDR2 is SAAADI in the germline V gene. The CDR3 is CASNPRGGNEQFF. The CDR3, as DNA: TGCGCCAGCAACCCGAGGGGTGGCAATGAGCAGTTCTTC.

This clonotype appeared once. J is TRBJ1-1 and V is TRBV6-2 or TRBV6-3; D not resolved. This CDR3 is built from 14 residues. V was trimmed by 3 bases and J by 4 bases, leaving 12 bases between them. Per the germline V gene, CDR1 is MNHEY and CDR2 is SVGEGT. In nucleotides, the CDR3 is TGTGCCAGCAGTTATTCCTCCGGAATCACTGAAGCTTTCTTT. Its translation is CASSYSSGITEAFF.

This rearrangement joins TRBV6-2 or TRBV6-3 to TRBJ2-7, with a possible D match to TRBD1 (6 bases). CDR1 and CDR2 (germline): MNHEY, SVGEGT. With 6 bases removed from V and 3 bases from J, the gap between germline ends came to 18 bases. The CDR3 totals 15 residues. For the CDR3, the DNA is TGTGCCAGCAGCACCACCGGGACAAAGTACTACGAGCAGTACTTC. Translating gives CASSTTGTKYYEQYF.

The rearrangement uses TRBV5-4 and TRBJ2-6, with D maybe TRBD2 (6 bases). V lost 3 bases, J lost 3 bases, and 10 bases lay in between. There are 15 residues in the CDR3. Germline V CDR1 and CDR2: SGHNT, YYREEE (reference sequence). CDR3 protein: CASSWGVYGANVLTF. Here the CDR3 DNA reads TGTGCCAGCAGCTGGGGGGTTTATGGGGCCAACGTCCTGACTTTC.

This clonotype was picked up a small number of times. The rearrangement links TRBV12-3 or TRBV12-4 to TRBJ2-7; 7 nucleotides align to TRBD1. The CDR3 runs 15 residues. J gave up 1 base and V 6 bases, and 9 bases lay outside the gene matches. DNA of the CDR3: TGTGCCAGCAGCATCTCGTGGGACAGATCCTACGAGCAGTACTTC. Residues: CASSISWDRSYEQYF.

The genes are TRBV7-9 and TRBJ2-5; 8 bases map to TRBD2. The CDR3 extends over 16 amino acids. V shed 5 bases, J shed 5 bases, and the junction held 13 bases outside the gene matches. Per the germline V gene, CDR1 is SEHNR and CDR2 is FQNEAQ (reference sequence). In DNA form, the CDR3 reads TGTGCCAGCAGCCCCCGGGTAGCGGGATCCAGGGAGACCCAGTACTTC. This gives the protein CASSPRVAGSRETQYF.

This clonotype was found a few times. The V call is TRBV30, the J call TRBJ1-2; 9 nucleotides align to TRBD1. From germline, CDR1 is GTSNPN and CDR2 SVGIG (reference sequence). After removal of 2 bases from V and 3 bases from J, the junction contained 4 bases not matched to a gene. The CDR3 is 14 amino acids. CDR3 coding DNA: TGTGCCTGGAGTTCGGACAGGGGATACTATGGCTACACCTTC. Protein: CAWSSDRGYYGYTF.

CDR3 region: CASSAGLEGPGELFF. The CDR3 nucleotides are TGTGCCAGCAGCGCGGGACTAGAAGGACCCGGGGAGCTGTTTTTT. The chain joins TRBV6-1 to TRBJ2-2; TRBD2 aligns across 8 bases. With 6 bases clipped from V and 6 bases from J, the junction kept 9 bases outside the gene matches. The V gene's germline CDR1 is MNHNS and CDR2 SASEGT. The CDR3 extends over 15 amino acids.

Here the CDR3 reads CASSWTETDTQYF. CDR3 sequence (DNA): TGTGCCAGCAGTTGGACTGAGACAGATACGCAGTATTTT. The V call is TRBV12-3 or TRBV12-4, the J call TRBJ2-3; TRBD2 is a possible D gene (5 bases). With 4 bases removed from V and 3 bases from J, the gap between germline ends came to 8 bases. This CDR3 contains 13 residues.

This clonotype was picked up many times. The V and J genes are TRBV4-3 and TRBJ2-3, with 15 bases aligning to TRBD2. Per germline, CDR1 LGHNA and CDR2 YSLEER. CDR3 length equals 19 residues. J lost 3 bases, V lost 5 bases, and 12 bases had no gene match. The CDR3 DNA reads TGCGCCAGCAGCTCATCCACCGGGACTAGCGGGGGGAAGACAGATACGCAGTATTTT. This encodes CASSSSTGTSGGKTDTQYF.

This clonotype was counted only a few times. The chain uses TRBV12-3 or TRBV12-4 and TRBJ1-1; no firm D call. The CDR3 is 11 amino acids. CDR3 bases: TGTGCTACTGGGGTGGACACTGAAGCTTTCTTT. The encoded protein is CATGVDTEAFF.

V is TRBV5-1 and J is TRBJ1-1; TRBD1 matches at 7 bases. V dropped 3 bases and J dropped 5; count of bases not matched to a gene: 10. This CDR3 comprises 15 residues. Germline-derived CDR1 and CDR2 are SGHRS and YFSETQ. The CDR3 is CASSWGQMRRTEAFF. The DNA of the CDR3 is TGCGCCAGCAGCTGGGGACAGATGAGGAGAACTGAAGCTTTCTTT. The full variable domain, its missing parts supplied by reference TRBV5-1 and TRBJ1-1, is KAGVTQTPRYLIKTRGQQVTLSCSPISGHRSVSWYQQTPGQGLQFLFEYFSETQRNKGNFPGRFSGRQFSNSRSEMNVSTLELGDSALYLCASSWGQMRRTEAFFGQGTRLTVV.

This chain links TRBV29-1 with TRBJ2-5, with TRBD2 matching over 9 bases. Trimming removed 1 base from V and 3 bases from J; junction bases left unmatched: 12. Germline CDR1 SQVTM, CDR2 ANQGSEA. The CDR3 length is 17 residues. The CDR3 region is CSVEGLPGLAFEETQYF. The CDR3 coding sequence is TGCAGCGTTGAAGGCCTCCCGGGACTAGCTTTTGAAGAGACCCAGTACTTC.

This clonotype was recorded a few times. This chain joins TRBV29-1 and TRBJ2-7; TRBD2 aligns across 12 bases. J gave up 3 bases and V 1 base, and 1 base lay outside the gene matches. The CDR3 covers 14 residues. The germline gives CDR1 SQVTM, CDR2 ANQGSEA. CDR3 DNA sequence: TGCAGCGTTGAAGGACTAGCGGGGGACTACGAGCAGTACTTC. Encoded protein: CSVEGLAGDYEQYF.

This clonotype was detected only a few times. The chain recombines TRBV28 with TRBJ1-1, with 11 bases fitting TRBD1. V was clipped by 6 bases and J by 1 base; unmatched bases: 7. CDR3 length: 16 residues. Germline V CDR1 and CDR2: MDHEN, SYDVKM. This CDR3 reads CASRPGTGGWNTEAFF. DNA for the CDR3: TGTGCCAGCAGACCCGGGACAGGGGGTTGGAACACTGAAGCTTTCTTT.

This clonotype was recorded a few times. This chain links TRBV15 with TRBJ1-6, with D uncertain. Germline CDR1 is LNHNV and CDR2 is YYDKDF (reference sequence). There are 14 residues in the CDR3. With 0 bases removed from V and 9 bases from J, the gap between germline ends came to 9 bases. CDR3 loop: CATSREYGGSPLHF. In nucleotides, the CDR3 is TGTGCCACCAGCAGAGAATACGGAGGTTCACCCCTCCACTTT.

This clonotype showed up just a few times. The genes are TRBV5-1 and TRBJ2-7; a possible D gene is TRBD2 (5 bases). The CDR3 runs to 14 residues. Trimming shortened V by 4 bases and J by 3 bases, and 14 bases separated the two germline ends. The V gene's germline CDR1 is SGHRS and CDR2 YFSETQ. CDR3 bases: TGCGCCAGCAGCCCCTGGACTTCAAACTACGAGCAGTACTTC. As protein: CASSPWTSNYEQYF.

The CDR3 region is CASSLMGGGADTQYF. The CDR3, as DNA: TGTGCCAGCAGCTTAATGGGAGGTGGTGCAGATACGCAGTATTTT. This chain links TRBV7-3 with TRBJ2-3; a weak D match, TRBD2 (6 bases). CDR3 length: 15 amino acids. Germline CDR1 and CDR2: SGHTA and FQGTGA. V shed 1 base and J shed 4 bases, with 12 bases lying between them.

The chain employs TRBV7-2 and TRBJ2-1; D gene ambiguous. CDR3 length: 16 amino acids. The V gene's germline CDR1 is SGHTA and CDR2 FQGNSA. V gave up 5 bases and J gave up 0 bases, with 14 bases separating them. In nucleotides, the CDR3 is TGTGCCAGCAGCCCCCTCGGAGCGTACTCCTACAATGAGCAGTTCTTC. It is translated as CASSPLGAYSYNEQFF. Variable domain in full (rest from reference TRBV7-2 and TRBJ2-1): GAGVSQSPSNKVTEKGKDVELRCDPISGHTALYWYRQSLGQGLEFLIYFQGNSAPDKSGLPSDRFSAERTGGSVSTLTIQRTQQEDSAVYLCASSPLGAYSYNEQFFGPGTRLTVL.